This T cell receptor (beta chain) appears in the sequencing data of a study of T cell repertoires in cytomegalovirus infection. Study-level points and caveats: Dominating the ex vivo response were TCR beta clonotypes that were CMV-specific and HLA-C-restricted.

TCRdb re-analysed the reads in MiXCR, keeping a single row per CDR3 protein. The sample has fewer than 550,000 distinct CDR3 sequences, about a third seen once. Germline CDR1 reads SGHRS; CDR2 reads YFSETQ. The CDR3 has 15 residues. V lost 0 bases, J lost 4 bases, and 8 bases lay in between. Comments on this clonotype: Antigen unknown.

This TCR was sampled from a human donor in good health (CMV status not recorded). Some clones in this sample may be carry-over from other donors' samples. The V and J genes are TRBV5-1 and TRBJ1-6; D unclear. Sequenced: PBMCs. The CDR3 region has the DNA TGCGCCAGCAGCTTGGACAGCCTATATAATTCACCCCTCCACTTT. Translating it yields CASSLDSLYNSPLHF.